The sequence of this TCR beta chain was determined in a study of early T cells in non-severe SARS-CoV-2 infection. Across the study: The authors sequenced bulk RNA from unsorted whole blood, leaving chains unpaired. General observations from the study: Anti-spike CD8 responses were favored in VDJdb matching, and private and CD4 specificities were missed.

Researchers attached unique molecular identifiers to individual cDNA molecules. TCRdb re-called the 5' RACE reads with MiXCR, one entry per CDR3 protein. Here the sample spans around 82,000 distinct CDR3 sequences, roughly 15% being singletons. This clonotype was counted a few times. No antigen is known for it. CDR3 size: 12 residues. V was clipped by 2 bases and J by 5 bases, with 5 bases between them. V usage is TRBV12-3 or TRBV12-4 and J usage is TRBJ2-3; D uncertain. Material: whole blood. The clonotype originates from an adult who was a healthcare worker with PCR-confirmed SARS-CoV-2 infection or an uninfected control (not recorded which). The CDR3 reads CASSLPGDTQYF. DNA of the CDR3: TGTGCCAGCAGTTTACCCGGAGATACGCAGTATTTT.